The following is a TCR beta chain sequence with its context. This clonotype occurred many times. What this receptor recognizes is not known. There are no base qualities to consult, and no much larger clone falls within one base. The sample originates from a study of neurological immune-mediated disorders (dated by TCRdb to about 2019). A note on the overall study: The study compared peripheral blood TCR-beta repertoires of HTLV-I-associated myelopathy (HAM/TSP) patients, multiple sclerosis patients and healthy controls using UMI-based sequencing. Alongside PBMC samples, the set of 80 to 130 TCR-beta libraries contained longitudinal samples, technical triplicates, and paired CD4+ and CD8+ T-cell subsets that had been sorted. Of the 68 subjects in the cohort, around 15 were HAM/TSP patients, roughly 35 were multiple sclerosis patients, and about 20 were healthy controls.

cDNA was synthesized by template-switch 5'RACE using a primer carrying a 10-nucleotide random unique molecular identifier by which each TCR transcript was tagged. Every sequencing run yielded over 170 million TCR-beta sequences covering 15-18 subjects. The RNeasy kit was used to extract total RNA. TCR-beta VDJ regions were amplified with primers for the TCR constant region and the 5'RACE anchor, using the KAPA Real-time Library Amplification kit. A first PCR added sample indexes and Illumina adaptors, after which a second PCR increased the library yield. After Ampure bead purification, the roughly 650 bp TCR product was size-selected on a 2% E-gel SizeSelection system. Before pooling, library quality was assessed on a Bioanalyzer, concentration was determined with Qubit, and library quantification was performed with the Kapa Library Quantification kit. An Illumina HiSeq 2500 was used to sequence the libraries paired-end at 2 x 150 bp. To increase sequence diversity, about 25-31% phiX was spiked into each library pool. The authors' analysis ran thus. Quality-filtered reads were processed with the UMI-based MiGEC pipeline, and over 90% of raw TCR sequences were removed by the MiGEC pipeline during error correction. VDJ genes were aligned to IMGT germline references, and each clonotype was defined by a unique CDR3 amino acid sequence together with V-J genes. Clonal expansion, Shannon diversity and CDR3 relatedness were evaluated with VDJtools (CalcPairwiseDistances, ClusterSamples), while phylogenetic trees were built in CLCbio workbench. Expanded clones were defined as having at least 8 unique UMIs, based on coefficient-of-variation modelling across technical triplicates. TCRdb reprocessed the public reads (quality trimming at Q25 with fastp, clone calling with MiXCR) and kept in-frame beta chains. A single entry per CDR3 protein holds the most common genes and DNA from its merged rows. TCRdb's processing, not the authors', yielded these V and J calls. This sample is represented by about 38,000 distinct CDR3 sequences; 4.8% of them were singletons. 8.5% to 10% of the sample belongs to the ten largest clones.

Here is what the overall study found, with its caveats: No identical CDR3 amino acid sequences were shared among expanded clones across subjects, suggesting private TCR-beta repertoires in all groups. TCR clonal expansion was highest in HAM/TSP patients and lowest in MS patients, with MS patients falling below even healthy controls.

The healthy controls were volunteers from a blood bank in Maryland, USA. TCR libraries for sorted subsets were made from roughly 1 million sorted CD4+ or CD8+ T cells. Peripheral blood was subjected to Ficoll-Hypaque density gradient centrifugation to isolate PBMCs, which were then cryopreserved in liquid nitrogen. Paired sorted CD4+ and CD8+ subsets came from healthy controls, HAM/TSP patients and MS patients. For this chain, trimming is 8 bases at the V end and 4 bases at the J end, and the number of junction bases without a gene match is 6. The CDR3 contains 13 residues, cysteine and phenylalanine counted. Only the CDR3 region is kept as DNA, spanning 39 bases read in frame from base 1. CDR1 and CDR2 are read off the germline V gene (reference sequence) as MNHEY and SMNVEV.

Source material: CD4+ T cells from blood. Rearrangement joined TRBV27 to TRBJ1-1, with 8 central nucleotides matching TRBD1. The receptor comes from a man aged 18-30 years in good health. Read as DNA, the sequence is TGTGCCAGCTCTAGACAGGGGAGCACTGAAGCTTTCTTT. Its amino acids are CASSRQGSTEAFF.